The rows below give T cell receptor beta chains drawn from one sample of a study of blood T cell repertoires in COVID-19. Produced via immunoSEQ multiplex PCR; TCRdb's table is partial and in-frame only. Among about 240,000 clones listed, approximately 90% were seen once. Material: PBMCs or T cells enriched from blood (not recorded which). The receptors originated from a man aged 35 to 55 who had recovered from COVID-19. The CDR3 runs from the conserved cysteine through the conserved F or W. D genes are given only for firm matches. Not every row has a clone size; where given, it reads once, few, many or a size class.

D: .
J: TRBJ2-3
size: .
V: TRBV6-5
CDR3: CASSTGTHADTQYF
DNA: TGTGCCAGCAGCACAGGGACCCACGCGGATACGCAGTATTTT

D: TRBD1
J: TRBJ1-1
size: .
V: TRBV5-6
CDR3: CASSRPTGSNTEAFF
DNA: TGTGCCAGCAGCAGACCGACAGGGTCGAACACTGAAGCTTTCTTT

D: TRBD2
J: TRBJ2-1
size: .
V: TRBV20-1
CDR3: CSASGSGGRVNEQFF
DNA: TGCAGTGCTAGTGGTAGCGGGGGTCGGGTGAATGAGCAGTTCTTC

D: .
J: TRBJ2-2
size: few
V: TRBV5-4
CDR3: CASSFSGGNTGELFF
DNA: TGTGCCAGCAGCTTCTCCGGGGGAAATACCGGGGAGCTGTTTTTT

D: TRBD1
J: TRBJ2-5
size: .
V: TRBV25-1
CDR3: CASSEATGGQETQYF
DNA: TGTGCCAGCAGTGAGGCAACAGGGGGCCAAGAGACCCAGTACTTC

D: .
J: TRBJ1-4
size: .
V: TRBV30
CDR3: CAWSEYVGHNNEKLFF
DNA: TGTGCCTGGAGCGAGTATGTGGGACACAATAATGAAAAACTGTTTTTT

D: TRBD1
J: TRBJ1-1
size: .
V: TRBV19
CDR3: CASSAPRDSSNTEAFF
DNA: TGTGCCAGTAGTGCCCCGAGGGACAGCTCGAACACTGAAGCTTTCTTT

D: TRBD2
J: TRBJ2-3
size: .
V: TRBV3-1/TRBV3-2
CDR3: CASSQFRTSGRNTDTQYF
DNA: TGTGCCAGCAGCCAGTTCAGGACTAGCGGGAGAAACACAGATACGCAGTATTTT

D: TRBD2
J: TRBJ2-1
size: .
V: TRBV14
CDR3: CASSRELAPSSYNEQFF
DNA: TGTGCCAGCAGCCGAGAACTAGCGCCCAGCTCCTACAATGAGCAGTTCTTC

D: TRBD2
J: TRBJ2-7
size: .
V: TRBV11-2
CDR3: CASSSGGLAGSEQYF
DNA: TGTGCCAGCAGCTCGGGTGGACTAGCGGGGTCGGAGCAGTACTTC

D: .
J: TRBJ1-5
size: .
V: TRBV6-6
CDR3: CASSPPSGGQPQHF
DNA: TGTGCCAGCAGCCCCCCCTCAGGTGGGCAGCCCCAGCATTTT

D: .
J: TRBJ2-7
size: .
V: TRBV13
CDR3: CASSSPRDYEQYF
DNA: TGTGCCAGCAGCTCCCCTCGAGACTACGAGCAGTACTTC

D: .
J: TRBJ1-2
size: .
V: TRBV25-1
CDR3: CASSSQNYGYTF
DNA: TGTGCCAGCAGTTCCCAAAATTATGGCTACACCTTC

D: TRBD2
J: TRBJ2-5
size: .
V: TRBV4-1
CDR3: CASSQDRHAAGGFQETQYF
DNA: TGCGCCAGCAGCCAAGATCGACACGCAGCGGGGGGGTTCCAAGAGACCCAGTACTTC

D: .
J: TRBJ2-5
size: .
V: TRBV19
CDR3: CASSIEATQYF
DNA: TGTGCCAGTAGTATAGAGGCCACCCAGTACTTC

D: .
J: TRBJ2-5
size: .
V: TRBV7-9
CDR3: CASSLGSAGEETQYF
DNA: TGTGCCAGCAGCTTAGGGTCAGCAGGGGAGGAGACCCAGTACTTC

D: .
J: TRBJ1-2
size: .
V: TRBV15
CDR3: CATSRSRFEGVNYGYTF
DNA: TGTGCCACCAGCAGAAGTCGTTTCGAGGGGGTTAACTATGGCTACACCTTC

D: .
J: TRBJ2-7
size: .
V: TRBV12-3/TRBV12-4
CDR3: CASSRPLSEQYF
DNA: TGTGCCAGCAGTCGCCCCCTGAGCGAGCAGTACTTC

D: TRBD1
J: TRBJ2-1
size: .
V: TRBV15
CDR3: CATGTGAWEQFF
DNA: TGTGCCACCGGGACAGGGGCTTGGGAGCAGTTCTTC

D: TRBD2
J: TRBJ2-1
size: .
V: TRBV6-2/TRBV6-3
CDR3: CASSRLAEGEQFF
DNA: TGTGCCAGCAGCCGACTAGCGGAGGGAGAGCAGTTCTTC

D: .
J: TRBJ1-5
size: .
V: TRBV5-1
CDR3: CASSLVRRRKSFYSNQPQHF
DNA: TGCGCCAGCAGCTTGGTGAGGCGGAGGAAAAGCTTCTATAGCAATCAGCCCCAGCATTTT

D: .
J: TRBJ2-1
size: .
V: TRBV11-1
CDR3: CASRPSGSNSYNEQFF
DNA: TGTGCCAGCAGACCTTCGGGAAGCAACTCCTACAATGAGCAGTTCTTC

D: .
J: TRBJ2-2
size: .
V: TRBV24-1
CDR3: CATSRRGSGGELFF
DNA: TGTGCCACCAGTCGTCGGGGATCGGGCGGGGAGCTGTTTTTT

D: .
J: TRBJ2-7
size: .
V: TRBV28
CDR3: CASSLWGDDYEQYF
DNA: TGTGCCAGCAGTCTGTGGGGGGACGACTACGAGCAGTACTTC

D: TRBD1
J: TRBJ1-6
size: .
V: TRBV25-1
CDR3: CASSEYTGQGVSSPLHF
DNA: TGTGCCAGCAGTGAATATACGGGACAGGGGGTGAGTTCACCCCTCCACTTT

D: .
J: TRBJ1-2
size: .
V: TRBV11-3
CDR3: CASSLDREGFRDGYTF
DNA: TGTGCCAGCAGCTTAGACAGGGAAGGCTTTAGAGATGGCTACACCTTC

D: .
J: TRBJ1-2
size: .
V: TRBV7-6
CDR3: CASSLDQGSGYTF
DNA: TGTGCCAGCAGCTTAGACCAGGGTAGCGGCTACACCTTC

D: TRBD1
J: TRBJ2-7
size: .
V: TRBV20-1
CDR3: CSASKSAQGAPEQYF
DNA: TGCAGTGCTAGTAAGTCTGCGCAGGGGGCTCCCGAGCAGTACTTC

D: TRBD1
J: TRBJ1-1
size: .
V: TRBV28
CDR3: CASSPPTGGGTEAFF
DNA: TGTGCCAGCAGTCCCCCTACAGGGGGCGGCACTGAAGCTTTCTTT

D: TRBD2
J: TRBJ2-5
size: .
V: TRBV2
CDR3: CASRPSGGPPGTQYF
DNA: TGTGCCAGCAGACCTAGCGGGGGGCCTCCGGGGACCCAGTACTTC

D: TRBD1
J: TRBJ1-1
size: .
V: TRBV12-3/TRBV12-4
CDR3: CASSSDRETEAFF
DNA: TGTGCCAGCAGTTCCGACAGGGAAACTGAAGCTTTCTTT

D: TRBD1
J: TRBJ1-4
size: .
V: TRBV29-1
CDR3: CSVYGTGTTNEKLFF
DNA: TGCAGCGTTTACGGGACAGGGACAACTAATGAAAAACTGTTTTTT

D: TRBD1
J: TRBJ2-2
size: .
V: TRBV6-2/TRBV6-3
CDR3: CASSYGNRGQNTGELFF
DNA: TGTGCCAGCAGTTATGGTAACAGGGGACAGAACACCGGGGAGCTGTTTTTT

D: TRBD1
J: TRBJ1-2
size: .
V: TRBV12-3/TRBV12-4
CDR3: CASHRGNGGYTF
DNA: TGTGCCAGCCACAGGGGGAATGGGGGCTACACCTTC

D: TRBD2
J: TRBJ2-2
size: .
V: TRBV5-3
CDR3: CARSLSGAGGTGELFF
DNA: TGTGCCAGAAGCTTGTCGGGAGCGGGGGGCACCGGGGAGCTGTTTTTT

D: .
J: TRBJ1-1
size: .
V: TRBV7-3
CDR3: CASSLRGPTEAFF
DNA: TGTGCCAGCAGCTTAAGGGGCCCCACTGAAGCTTTCTTT

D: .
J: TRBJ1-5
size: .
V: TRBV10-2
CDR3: CASSESGQPQHF
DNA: TGCGCCAGCAGTGAGTCCGGGCAGCCCCAGCATTTT

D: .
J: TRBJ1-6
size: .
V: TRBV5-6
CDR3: CASSSPTGYSPLHF
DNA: TGTGCCAGCAGCTCGCCGACAGGATATTCACCCCTCCACTTT

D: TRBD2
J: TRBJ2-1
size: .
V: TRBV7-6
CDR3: CASSPLAGGNHNEQFF
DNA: TGTGCCAGCAGCCCCCTCGCGGGGGGGAATCACAATGAGCAGTTCTTC

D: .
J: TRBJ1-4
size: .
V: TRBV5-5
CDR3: CASSLGLGGVLEKLFF
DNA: TGTGCCAGCAGCTTGGGTCTCGGAGGGGTCCTCGAAAAACTGTTTTTT

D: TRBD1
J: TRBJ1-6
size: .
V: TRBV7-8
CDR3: CASSLERGGVIYSPLHF
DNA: TGTGCCAGCAGCTTAGAGAGAGGGGGCGTCATATATTCACCCCTCCACTTT

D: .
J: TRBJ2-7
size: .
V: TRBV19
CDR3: CASSNLDSRYEQYF
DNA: TGTGCCAGTAGTAACCTTGACAGTAGGTACGAGCAGTACTTC

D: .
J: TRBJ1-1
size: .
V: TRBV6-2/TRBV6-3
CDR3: CASSYSNGMNTEAFF
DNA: TGTGCCAGCAGTTACTCGAACGGTATGAACACTGAAGCTTTCTTT

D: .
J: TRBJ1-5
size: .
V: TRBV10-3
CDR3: CATSKDMSNQPQHF
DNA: TGTGCCACCTCCAAGGACATGAGCAATCAGCCCCAGCATTTT

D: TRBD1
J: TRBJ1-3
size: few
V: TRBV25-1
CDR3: CASSGLDRGGGNTIYF
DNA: TGTGCCAGCAGTGGCCTCGACAGGGGCGGTGGAAACACCATATATTTT

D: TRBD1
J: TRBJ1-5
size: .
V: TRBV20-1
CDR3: CSASRDRGNQPQHF
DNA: TGCAGTGCTAGTCGAGACAGGGGCAATCAGCCCCAGCATTTT

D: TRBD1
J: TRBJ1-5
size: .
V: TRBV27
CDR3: CASSVQWDRGDQPQHF
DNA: TGTGCCAGCAGTGTACAATGGGACAGGGGGGATCAGCCCCAGCATTTT

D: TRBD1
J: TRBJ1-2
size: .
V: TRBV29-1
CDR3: CSVEGRTGTNYGYTF
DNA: TGCAGCGTTGAGGGGCGGACAGGGACTAACTATGGCTACACCTTC

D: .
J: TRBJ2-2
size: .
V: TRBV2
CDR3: CASSEMAGMSGELFF
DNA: TGTGCCAGCAGTGAAATGGCAGGGATGTCTGGGGAGCTGTTTTTT

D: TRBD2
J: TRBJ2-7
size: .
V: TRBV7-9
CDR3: CASNSGGYEQYF
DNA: TGTGCCAGCAACTCGGGGGGATACGAGCAGTACTTC

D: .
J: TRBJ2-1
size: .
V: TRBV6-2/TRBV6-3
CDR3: CASSYSSPGQPLYNEQFF
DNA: TGTGCCAGCAGTTACTCGAGTCCAGGACAGCCCCTCTACAATGAGCAGTTCTTC

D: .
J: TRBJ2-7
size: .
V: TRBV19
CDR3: CASTGAPHSYEQYF
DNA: TGTGCCAGTACCGGAGCCCCACACTCCTACGAGCAGTACTTC

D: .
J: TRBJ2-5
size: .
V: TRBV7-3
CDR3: CASSLLPRAGAGETQYF
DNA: TGTGCCAGCAGCTTACTTCCCAGGGCAGGGGCTGGGGAGACCCAGTACTTC